This T cell receptor (beta chain) was recovered during a study of blood T cell repertoires in COVID-19. V shed 3 bases and J shed 4 bases, with 10 bases lying between them. The V gene's germline CDR1 is SGHTA and CDR2 FQGTGA. The CDR3 is 15 residues long. TCRdb keeps only in-frame clones here, not all; method: immunoSEQ multiplex PCR. The data show 150,000 or so clones, with about 85% seen just once and approximately 3% held by the top ten. The sequence was obtained from a human donor with acute or convalescent COVID-19. The donor label of this sample is uncertain. Sequenced material: peripheral blood. The rearrangement joins TRBV7-3 to TRBJ2-6, with unresolved D. The CDR3 region is CASSFSGAGANVLTF. CDR3 nucleotide sequence: TGTGCCAGCAGCTTTTCAGGCGCCGGGGCCAACGTCCTGACTTTC.